The 14 T cell receptor beta chains below all came from one sample that was sequenced in a study of shared clonotypes between healthy human individuals (dated by TCRdb to 2018 to 2020). Library preparation was by the immunoSEQ multiplex PCR assay. TCRdb's version of the immuneACCESS table is confined to in-frame rearrangements and falls short of the full clone set. An unresolved V gene accounts for under half of the shortfall where checked; the remainder is of unknown origin. A total of roughly 2.2 million clones appear in this sample, 92% of them only once. More than 0.35% of the sample comes from the top ten. Sequenced: naive CD4+ T cells from PBMCs. The cell subset or site label, read with the paper, signifies: CD45RA+ positively selected. The receptors stem from a man in his late teens or twenties in good health. Some clones in this sample may be carry-over from other donors' samples.

Worth noting for this clone: At the DNA level, this CDR3 is encoded by other sequences in the same sample as well. The gene calls are TRBV6-6 and TRBJ2-2; D gene ambiguous. Trimming stripped 0 bases from V and 0 bases from J, with 8 bases between. This CDR3 is 16 amino acids long. Germline CDR1 is MNHNY and CDR2 is SVGAGI (reference sequence). The CDR3 nucleotides read TGTGCCAGCAGTTACTCGTATCGGACGAACACCGGGGAGCTGTTTTTT. Protein sequence: CASSYSYRTNTGELFF.

This clone came up a few times. The gene calls are TRBV15 and TRBJ1-1; possible D gene TRBD1, 5 bases. V gave up 0 bases and J gave up 11 bases, with 13 bases separating them. This CDR3 spans 13 amino acids. CDR1 and CDR2 from the germline V gene are LNHNV and YYDKDF (reference sequence). The CDR3, as DNA: TGTGCCACCAGCAGAGATGAGGAGGGGCTGGCTTTCTTT. Translating it yields CATSRDEEGLAFF.

This clone was seen a few times. The J gene is TRBJ2-2, the V gene TRBV19; D is possibly TRBD1 (6 bases). Trimming removed 5 bases from V and 14 bases from J, with 15 bases in between. The CDR3 has 12 amino acids. The germline V gene has CDR1 LNHDA and CDR2 SQIVND (reference sequence). CDR3 in amino acids: CASSSRQGRLFF. Written as DNA, the CDR3 is TGTGCCAGTAGTTCGCGGCAGGGGAGACTGTTTTTT. Supplemented by reference TRBV19 and TRBJ2-2, the full variable domain reads DGGITQSPKYLFRKEGQNVTLSCEQNLNHDAMYWYRQDPGQGLRLIYYSQIVNDFQKGDIAEGYSVSREKKESFPLTVTSAQKNPTAFYLCASSSRQGRLFFGEGSRLTVL.

V gene TRBV6-6 combines with J gene TRBJ1-5, with D uncertain. With 7 bases removed from V and 5 bases from J, the gap between germline ends came to 21 bases. Germline V gene sequence: CDR1 MNHNY, CDR2 SVGAGI (reference sequence). The CDR3 runs to 16 residues. The CDR3 nucleotides read TGTGCCAGCATCCCCGGGAAAAATTGGAATGATCAGCCCCAGCATTTT. Its translation: CASIPGKNWNDQPQHF.

This sequence joins TRBV2 and TRBJ2-1; D call uncertain. V shed 5 bases and J shed 2 bases, with 13 bases lying between them. CDR1 and CDR2 (germline): SNHLY, FYNNEI. CDR3 size: 15 residues. CDR3 sequence reads: CASSQSARPYNEQFF. For the CDR3, the DNA is TGTGCCAGCAGTCAAAGCGCCAGACCCTACAATGAGCAGTTCTTC.

The chain has TRBV5-1 and TRBJ2-1; 8 bases align to TRBD1. After removal of 1 base from V and 10 bases from J, the junction contained 13 bases not matched to a gene. CDR1 is SGHRS and CDR2 is YFSETQ in the germline V gene. The CDR3 is 16 residues long. The CDR3 region is CASSLLRQGAGGEQFF. Here the CDR3 DNA reads TGCGCCAGCAGCTTGCTTCGGCAGGGGGCAGGCGGGGAGCAGTTCTTC.

The chain employs TRBV19 and TRBJ1-4; D is perhaps TRBD1 (5 bases). Trimming took off 6 bases at V and 6 bases at J, with 17 bases between the two ends. Per the germline V gene, CDR1 is LNHDA and CDR2 is SQIVND (reference sequence). The CDR3 extends over 15 amino acids. CDR3 DNA sequence: TGTGCCAGTAGCATGGACGCCTTGGGGGATGAAAAACTGTTTTTT. Translating gives CASSMDALGDEKLFF.

The chain recombines TRBV5-1 with TRBJ2-1; 13 bases align to TRBD2. There are 16 residues in the CDR3. The germline V gene has CDR1 SGHRS and CDR2 YFSETQ. V lost 0 bases and J lost 8; bases outside the gene matches: 5. CDR3 residues: CASSLGTSGSVDEQFF. CDR3 nucleotides: TGCGCCAGCAGCTTGGGGACTAGCGGGAGTGTGGATGAGCAGTTCTTC.

This chain joins TRBV5-1 and TRBJ2-5; TRBD2 agrees at 14 bases. Germline CDR1 SGHRS, CDR2 YFSETQ. The CDR3 sequence is 17 residues long. V lost 0 bases to trimming and J lost 4 bases; unmatched junction nucleotides: 5. Written as DNA, the CDR3 is TGCGCCAGCAGCTTGGTTGGGACTAGCGGGAGTTCAGAGACCCAGTACTTC. Its translation is CASSLVGTSGSSETQYF. Drawing the rest from reference TRBV5-1 and TRBJ2-5, the complete variable domain is KAGVTQTPRYLIKTRGQQVTLSCSPISGHRSVSWYQQTPGQGLQFLFEYFSETQRNKGNFPGRFSGRQFSNSRSEMNVSTLELGDSALYLCASSLVGTSGSSETQYFGPGTRLLVL.

The chain combines TRBV28 with TRBJ1-3; D uncertain. V lost 5 bases to trimming and J lost 4 bases, with 18 bases between them. There are 16 residues in the CDR3. The germline V gene has CDR1 MDHEN and CDR2 SYDVKM. The CDR3, as DNA: TGTGCCAGCAGTCGCCTAATCGGAAGCACGGGAAACACCATATATTTT. Translated, it gives CASSRLIGSTGNTIYF.

This clone is a singleton in its sample. The V gene is TRBV5-1, the J gene TRBJ1-1, with D maybe TRBD1 (6 bases). Trimming left V 4 bases short and J 3 bases short, with 13 bases between. The CDR3 is 14 amino acids. Germline values: CDR1 SGHRS, CDR2 YFSETQ. The DNA for the CDR3 is TGCGCCAGCAGCCAAAGGGGGGGAGACACTGAAGCTTTCTTT. Translated, it gives CASSQRGGDTEAFF.

V and J are TRBV9 and TRBJ2-1; tentative D call: TRBD1 (5 bases). Trimming shortened V by 4 bases and J by 0 bases, and 17 bases separated the two germline ends. The CDR3 has 17 amino acids. Germline CDR1 and CDR2: SGDLS and YYNGEE. The CDR3: CASSLGASSNSYNEQFF. DNA for the CDR3: TGTGCCAGCAGCTTAGGGGCCTCCTCCAACTCCTACAATGAGCAGTTCTTC.

This clone showed up just a few times. The rearrangement joins TRBV30 to TRBJ1-1, with TRBD1 matching 8 bases. This CDR3 spans 13 amino acids. The trim removed 4 bases at V and 1 base at J, leaving 2 bases unmatched. The germline V gene encodes CDR1 GTSNPN and CDR2 SVGIG (reference sequence). CDR3 protein: CAWITGGNTEAFF. DNA of the CDR3: TGTGCCTGGATCACAGGGGGGAACACTGAAGCTTTCTTT.

The chain couples TRBV5-1 to TRBJ2-2; TRBD1 is a possible D gene (5 bases). The CDR3 runs to 14 residues. CDR1 SGHRS and CDR2 YFSETQ come from the germline V gene. The V gene lost 2 bases and the J gene lost 8 bases, with 13 bases spanning the gap. CDR3: CASSLVAGPGELFF. CDR3 bases: TGCGCCAGCAGCTTAGTTGCAGGGCCTGGGGAGCTGTTTTTT.